Shown below are 20 T cell receptor beta chains from a single sample sequenced in a study of cytomegalovirus exposure and HLA in healthy donors. The PCR used 60 Vbeta and 13 Jbeta primers. The assay was immunoSEQ multiplex PCR, and TCRdb's table has in-frame clones only and misses some. The sample has hundreds of thousands of clones, approximately 80% seen once. Sequencing was carried out using PBMCs. The receptor set was obtained from a girl under 18 in good health and CMV-seronegative.

This chain links TRBV7-8 with TRBJ2-2, with a possible D match to TRBD1 (5 bases). CDR3 length: 14 residues. The germline V and J ends were trimmed by 3 bases and 6 bases, with 11 bases remaining between them. The germline V gene encodes CDR1 SGHVS and CDR2 FQNEAQ. This CDR3 reads CASSFMGPPGELFF. The CDR3 DNA sequence: TGTGCCAGCAGCTTCATGGGGCCCCCCGGGGAGCTGTTTTTT.

The chain is built from TRBV20-1 and TRBJ1-2, with no clear D. Trimming shortened V by 7 bases and J by 8 bases, and 14 bases separated the two germline ends. The CDR3 spans 11 residues. Germline lookup yields CDR1 DFQATT and CDR2 SNEGSKA (reference sequence). The CDR3: CSVAPPGGYTF. In nucleotides, the CDR3 is TGCAGTGTCGCACCCCCGGGGGGCTACACCTTC.

The genes are TRBV2 and TRBJ2-5, with 12 positions matching TRBD2. V lost 6 bases to trimming and J lost 5 bases; unmatched junction nucleotides: 7. CDR1 and CDR2 (germline): SNHLY, FYNNEI. The CDR3 totals 15 residues. The CDR3 bases are TGTGCCAGCAGACTACTAGCGGGGGGCCAGGAGACCCAGTACTTC. Encoded protein: CASRLLAGGQETQYF.

The chain employs TRBV7-3 and TRBJ2-1, with D maybe TRBD1 (5 bases). This CDR3 is built from 15 residues. The germline CDR1 and CDR2 sequences are SGHTA and FQGTGA. V was trimmed by 5 bases and J by 2 bases, leaving 13 bases between them. CDR3 region: CASSLQGGAYNEQFF. The DNA for the CDR3 is TGTGCCAGCAGCCTCCAGGGTGGGGCCTACAATGAGCAGTTCTTC.

Remarks on this clone: Other DNA sequences from this sample encode an identical CDR3 as well. The chain carries TRBV6-5 and TRBJ1-2; D might be TRBD1 (6 bases). V lost 0 bases and J 2 bases, leaving 7 bases between the germline ends. Germline-derived CDR1 and CDR2 are MNHEY and SVGAGI. The CDR3 is 14 residues long. The CDR3 loop is CASSYSQGNYGYTF. The CDR3 bases are TGTGCCAGCAGTTACTCTCAGGGGAACTATGGCTACACCTTC.

V is TRBV25-1 and J is TRBJ2-4; the match to TRBD2 covers 10 bases. The CDR3 runs 14 residues. Trimming took 4 bases from V and 6 from J; bases not matched to a gene: 3. The germline V gene encodes CDR1 MGHDK and CDR2 SYGVNS. The CDR3 DNA reads TGTGCCAGCAGTGGTAGCGGGGGGTCAAACATTCAGTACTTC. It yields the protein CASSGSGGSNIQYF.

This chain joins TRBV28 and TRBJ1-5; D call uncertain. CDR1 MDHEN and CDR2 SYDVKM come from the germline V gene. The V gene lost 2 bases and the J gene lost 4 bases, with 18 bases spanning the gap. The length of the CDR3 is 17 residues. The CDR3 DNA sequence: TGTGCCAGCAGTTTAGCGTTCTCCCGGTTCCCGAATCAGCCCCAGCATTTT. Protein: CASSLAFSRFPNQPQHF. The full variable domain, rest sourced from reference TRBV28 and TRBJ1-5, is DVKVTQSSRYLVKRTGEKVFLECVQDMDHENMFWYRQDPGLGLRLIYFSYDVKMKEKGDIPEGYSVSREKKERFSLILESASTNQTSMYLCASSLAFSRFPNQPQHFGDGTRLSIL.

The rearrangement links TRBV28 to TRBJ1-5; TRBD1 matches at 7 bases. There are 19 residues in the CDR3. V lost 6 bases and J lost 4; bases outside the gene matches: 21. The V gene's germline CDR1 is MDHEN and CDR2 SYDVKM. The DNA for the CDR3 is TGTGCCAGCAGCTCTATATGGGGACAGAGTAACACCATAAATCAGCCCCAGCATTTT. Translating gives CASSSIWGQSNTINQPQHF.

For the CDR3, the DNA is TGCGCCAGCAGCTTGGACAACCGGGGGGGAGACTCCTACGAGCAGTACTTC. As protein: CASSLDNRGGDSYEQYF. V and J are TRBV5-1 and TRBJ2-7, with 8 bases fitting TRBD2. Per the germline V gene, CDR1 is SGHRS and CDR2 is YFSETQ. With 0 bases clipped from V and 0 bases from J, the junction kept 8 bases outside the gene matches. The CDR3 loop spans 17 amino acids.

This clone was counted only a few times. This rearrangement joins TRBV7-2 to TRBJ2-7; TRBD1 aligns across 10 bases. The germline V gene encodes CDR1 SGHTA and CDR2 FQGNSA. The length of the CDR3 is 16 residues. V was clipped by 5 bases and J by 1 base; unmatched bases: 8. DNA of the CDR3: TGTGCCAGCAGCCCCCCACCGGGACAGGGGTCCTACGAGCAGTACTTC. This gives the protein CASSPPPGQGSYEQYF.

A word on this clone: Other DNA sequences of this sample code for an identical CDR3. The V and J genes are TRBV5-1 and TRBJ2-1; D might be TRBD2 (5 bases). Per the germline V gene, CDR1 is SGHRS and CDR2 is YFSETQ. The CDR3 is 13 amino acids. Trimming took 4 bases from V and 4 from J, leaving 9 bases between them. In DNA, the CDR3 is TGCGCCAGCAGCCCACGGACTTACAATGAGCAGTTCTTC. Its translation: CASSPRTYNEQFF.

This chain uses TRBV4-1 with TRBJ2-7, with 7 bases identical to TRBD1. With 3 bases clipped from V and 4 bases from J, the junction kept 15 bases outside the gene matches. CDR1 MGHRA and CDR2 YSYEKL come from the germline V gene. This CDR3 comprises 17 residues. CDR3 in amino acids: CASSHKTRGQNDYEQYF. CDR3 coding DNA: TGCGCCAGCAGCCATAAAACCAGGGGACAGAACGATTACGAGCAGTACTTC.

The V and J genes are TRBV7-3 and TRBJ2-1, with TRBD1 matching over 7 bases. The CDR3 is 15 amino acids. Germline CDR1 and CDR2: SGHTA and FQGTGA. V trimming: 0 bases; J trimming: 4 bases; junction bases outside the gene matches: 3. CDR3 loop: CASSLTGGEYNEQFF. The CDR3 DNA reads TGTGCCAGCAGCTTAACAGGGGGCGAATACAATGAGCAGTTCTTC. Supplemented by reference TRBV7-3 and TRBJ2-1, the full variable domain reads GAGVSQTPSNKVTEKGKYVELRCDPISGHTALYWYRQSLGQGPEFLIYFQGTGAADDSGLPNDRFFAVRPEGSVSTLKIQRTERGDSAVYLCASSLTGGEYNEQFFGPGTRLTVL.

In its sample, this clone was seen once. The chain employs TRBV11-2 and TRBJ1-2; 8 positions agree with TRBD1. Germline V gene sequence: CDR1 SGHAT, CDR2 FQNNGV. Trimming cost V 2 bases and J 7 bases; bases outside gene matches: 6. CDR3 length equals 14 residues. CDR3 bases: TGTGCCAGCAGCTTACCAGGGGGCGCGGGTGGCTACACCTTC. This encodes CASSLPGGAGGYTF.

This clone was observed a few times. This specimen includes other DNA sequences encoding the same CDR3. The chain employs TRBV27 and TRBJ1-1; no clear D. CDR3 length equals 13 residues. The V end was cut by 3 bases, the J end by 1 base, with 6 bases between. Germline V gene data show CDR1 as MNHEY and CDR2 as SMNVEV (reference sequence). In nucleotides, the CDR3 is TGTGCCAGCAGTTTCCGACAGAACACTGAAGCTTTCTTT. This codes for CASSFRQNTEAFF.

This chain joins TRBV6-5 and TRBJ1-1; D is unclear. Germline CDR1 reads MNHEY; CDR2 reads SVGAGI. V lost 5 bases and J lost 11, with 12 bases in between. This CDR3 is built from 11 residues. As DNA, the CDR3 is TGTGCCAGCAGTGGAAGTTACGGGGCTTTCTTT. Protein sequence: CASSGSYGAFF.

A single count supports this clone. The CDR3 bases are TGTGCCAGCAGTCTAGGGCGGGAAAACTATGGCTACACCTTC. Encoded protein: CASSLGRENYGYTF. The chain employs TRBV2 and TRBJ1-2; D ambiguous. The CDR3 totals 14 residues. Trimming took off 5 bases at V and 2 bases at J, with 12 bases between the two ends. Germline V lookup: CDR1 SNHLY, CDR2 FYNNEI.

Concerning this clone: A junction boundary mismatches the germline segment, possibly from a read error. V gene TRBV5-1 combines with J gene TRBJ2-1; possible D gene TRBD2, 5 bases. The CDR3 sequence is 15 residues long. Germline loops: CDR1 SGHRS, CDR2 YFSETQ. In DNA, the CDR3 is TGCGCCAGCAGCTTGGAAGGGAGCTCCTGCAATGAGCAGTTCTTC. This sequence encodes CASSLEGSSCNEQFF.

This clone was detected only once. A read error may account for a junction end that differs from germline. The CDR3 DNA reads TGTTCCAGCAGTTTGCCGGGGAAAAACATTCAGTACTTC. It specifies CSSSLPGKNIQYF. The chain recombines TRBV7-9 with TRBJ2-4, with D possibly matching TRBD2 (5 bases). There are 13 residues in the CDR3. Germline CDR1 and CDR2: SEHNR and FQNEAQ (reference sequence). Full variable domain (remainder filled in from reference TRBV7-9 and TRBJ2-4): DTGVSQNPRHKITKRGQNVTFRCDPISEHNRLYWYRQTLGQGPEFLTYFQNEAQLEKSRLLSDRFSAERPKGSFSTLEIQRTEQGDSAMYLCSSSLPGKNIQYFGAGTRLSVL.

The chain is built from TRBV5-1 and TRBJ2-7; 7 bases map to TRBD1. Germline V gene data show CDR1 as SGHRS and CDR2 as YFSETQ. This CDR3 spans 16 amino acids. The ends lost 0 bases at V and 1 base at J; junction bases unmatched: 7. DNA for the CDR3: TGCGCCAGCAGCTTGGTCGGGGCAGGGGGTTCCTACGAGCAGTACTTC. Its translation: CASSLVGAGGSYEQYF.